The 14 T cell receptor beta chains given below trace back to one sample, sequenced in a study of T cells in Graves' hyperthyroidism and ophthalmopathy (dated by TCRdb to about 2019). Libraries came from multiplex PCR. The listed sequencing device is Illumina HiSeq 2000. The TCR beta CDR3 regions were amplified from the RNA transcripts. A first-round RT-PCR of the TCR CDR3 used the HTBI primer set with the Qiagen OneStep RT-PCR kit. TCRdb redid the processing of the public reads, applying fastp at Q25 and MiXCR, and retained in-frame beta chains. Rows are combined by CDR3 protein, so each entry shows the most common genes and DNA. Counted in this sample were some 510,000 distinct CDR3 sequences; around 21% of them appeared once. Clones ranked in the top ten supply 26% of the sample. The sequencing sample was made of blood. These receptors all come from a man between 18 and 35 years old with Graves' hyperthyroidism.

Many counts were recorded for this clonotype. The gene calls are TRBV3-1 and TRBJ2-5; unclear D gene. The germline V gene has CDR1 LGHDT and CDR2 YNNKEL (reference sequence). V was shortened by 4 bases and J by 13 bases, with 10 bases between the two germline ends. This CDR3 region has 10 residues. The CDR3 nucleotides are TGTGCCAGCAGCCTTGCAGGCGTGTACTTC. Its protein product is CASSLAGVYF.

The chain uses TRBV4-1 and TRBJ2-5; 13 bases match TRBD2. This CDR3 spans 16 amino acids. J lost 4 bases, V lost 4 bases, and 6 bases had no gene match. Per germline, CDR1 MGHRA and CDR2 YSYEKL. CDR3 sequence: CASSPTSGGAVETQYF. The CDR3 coding sequence is TGCGCCAGCAGCCCTACTAGCGGGGGGGCCGTAGAGACCCAGTACTTC.

This clonotype was seen a few times. The junction departs from germline at one end; a sequencing error may be responsible. As DNA, the CDR3 is TGTGCCGGCAGTTACGCCCCCCCTAGCGGGGGGCCCTACGAGCAGTACTTC. It specifies CAGSYAPPSGGPYEQYF. The V call is TRBV6-2 or TRBV6-3, the J call TRBJ2-7; 11 bases agree with TRBD2. CDR3 length: 17 amino acids. Per germline, CDR1 MNHEY and CDR2 SVGEGT.

This clonotype was detected only once. The V and J genes are TRBV6-2 or TRBV6-3 and TRBJ2-7; D is unresolved. Per the germline V gene, CDR1 is MNHEY and CDR2 is SVGEGT. Deletions cut 5 bases from V and 3 bases from J, with 14 bases between. The CDR3 sequence is 14 residues long. CDR3 protein: CASSHRNVGYEQYF. The CDR3 coding sequence is TGTGCCAGCAGTCACCGGAACGTGGGCTACGAGCAGTACTTC.

This clonotype was recorded at least ten times. V and J are TRBV24-1 and TRBJ1-1; D perhaps matches TRBD1 (6 bases). CDR3 length: 13 residues. Trimming shortened V by 9 bases and J by 0 bases, and 10 bases separated the two germline ends. Germline V gives CDR1 KGHDR, CDR2 SFDVKD. The DNA of the CDR3 is TGTGCCACCCAGGACAGCTTGAACACTGAAGCTTTCTTT. This translates into CATQDSLNTEAFF.

This clonotype was counted a few times. The CDR3 here is CASRRQGANTEAFF. The CDR3 DNA reads TGTGCCAGCAGGCGACAGGGGGCGAACACTGAAGCTTTCTTT. The V gene is TRBV6-1, the J gene TRBJ1-1; 10 positions match TRBD1. Trimming at V came to 6 bases and at J to 1 base, leaving 2 bases not matched to a gene. The V gene's germline CDR1 is MNHNS and CDR2 SASEGT. The CDR3 spans 14 residues.

This clonotype was picked up many times. The V call is TRBV12-3 or TRBV12-4, the J call TRBJ1-2; unclear D gene. This CDR3 region has 13 residues. V was clipped by 5 bases and J by 8 bases, with 15 bases between them. The CDR3 reads CASSPGFSSGYTF. The CDR3 DNA follows: TGTGCCAGCAGTCCCGGCTTTTCATCCGGCTACACCTTC.

This chain links TRBV12-3 or TRBV12-4 with TRBJ1-1; 10 nucleotides match TRBD1. V lost 2 bases to trimming and J lost 1 base; unmatched junction nucleotides: 4. The CDR3 runs 16 residues. The CDR3 protein is CASSLWTGGPNTEAFF. The DNA of the CDR3 is TGTGCCAGCAGTTTATGGACAGGGGGACCGAACACTGAAGCTTTCTTT.

This clonotype occurred many times. Mismatch with germline at one junction end may stem from a read error. CDR3 sequence (DNA): TGTGCCAGCAGGTTAGGAGGAAACACCATATATTTT. It specifies CASRLGGNTIYF. The genes are TRBV12-3 or TRBV12-4 and TRBJ1-3; D is ambiguous. The CDR3 loop spans 12 amino acids.

This sequence joins TRBV28 and TRBJ1-5; 7 bases are shared with TRBD1. With V trimmed by 11 bases and J by 4 bases, 11 bases remained unmatched. This CDR3 spans 14 amino acids. CDR1 MDHEN and CDR2 SYDVKM come from the germline V gene. The CDR3 is CALSRDRTNQPQHF. CDR3 DNA sequence: TGTGCCTTAAGTCGGGACAGAACGAATCAGCCCCAGCATTTT. Drawing the rest from reference TRBV28 and TRBJ1-5, the complete variable domain is DVKVTQSSRYLVKRTGEKVFLECVQDMDHENMFWYRQDPGLGLRLIYFSYDVKMKEKGDIPEGYSVSREKKERFSLILESASTNQTSMYLCALSRDRTNQPQHFGDGTRLSIL.

This clonotype was found many times. The chain carries TRBV2 and TRBJ1-2; 7 positions match TRBD1. The CDR3 extends over 16 amino acids. The V and J ends lost 4 bases and 1 base, in that order; junction bases with no gene match: 9. In germline, CDR1 is SNHLY, CDR2 FYNNEI. The CDR3 region is CASSVGTDTYNYGYTF. In nucleotides, the CDR3 is TGTGCCAGCAGTGTTGGGACAGATACCTATAACTATGGCTACACCTTC.

DNA for the CDR3: TGTGCCACCAGCAGAGCATCAGGGACCCTCTACGAGCAGTACTTC. As protein: CATSRASGTLYEQYF. This sequence joins TRBV15 and TRBJ2-7; D is possibly TRBD1 or TRBD2 (5 bases each). This CDR3 spans 15 amino acids. Trimming pared 1 base from V and 3 bases from J, leaving 13 bases between. Germline values: CDR1 LNHNV, CDR2 YYDKDF (reference sequence).

The V gene is TRBV12-3 or TRBV12-4, the J gene TRBJ1-1, with D perhaps TRBD1 (5 bases). V was shortened by 4 bases and J by 0 bases, with 12 bases between the two germline ends. The CDR3 runs 15 residues. The CDR3 DNA sequence: TGTGCCAGCAGTTCCCCGACAGATATGAACACTGAAGCTTTCTTT. Translating gives CASSSPTDMNTEAFF.

On this clonotype: One base away lies a much larger clone, so this may be a sequencing read error. No conserved phenylalanine or tryptophan is present at the end of the CDR3, so a read error is the likely explanation. The V call is TRBV4-1, the J call TRBJ2-7; TRBD1 might be the D (5 bases). Trimming removed 4 bases from V and 5 bases from J, with 18 bases in between. The germline V gene encodes CDR1 MGHRA and CDR2 YSYEKL. The CDR3 contains 15 residues. The chain's CDR3 is CASSLLPGYGNEQYY. In nucleotides, the CDR3 is TGCGCCAGCAGCCTCCTACCAGGGTATGGCAACGAGCAGTACTAC.